Sequencing of this T cell receptor (beta chain) was carried out in a study of blood T cell repertoires in COVID-19. The CDR3 spans 13 residues. Trimming stripped 2 bases from V and 10 bases from J, with 13 bases between. Germline CDR1 reads KGHDR; CDR2 reads SFDVKD. In the original processing: Reference gene primer amplification gave nucleated cell count estimates. Profiling relied on immunoSEQ multiplex PCR, and the TCRdb table lists in-frame clones only, not all of them. That table furnishes V, J and clone size, whereas the DNA furnished D and trimming. The repertoire consists of over 400,000 clones, with less than 90% occurring once and the leading ten covering under 8.5%. This clone was recorded only once.

Sequencing was done on a sample of peripheral blood. The chain couples TRBV24-1 to TRBJ1-2; a weak D match, TRBD1 (5 bases). This clonotype originated in a woman between 45 and 65 years old with COVID-19, enrolled during active disease. CDR3 region: CATSDSTQGDYTF. The CDR3 nucleotides are TGTGCCACCAGTGATTCCACCCAGGGTGACTACACCTTC.